These 30 T cell receptor beta chains were all obtained from the same sample, sequenced in a study of blood T cell repertoires in COVID-19. The data were produced by immunoSEQ multiplex PCR, yet TCRdb's version contains in-frame clones alone and is incomplete. The profile shows more than 140,000 clones, about four fifths of them singletons. The sequencing input was peripheral blood. The receptors originated from a human donor in a cohort sampled during active COVID-19.

This chain connects TRBV28 to TRBJ1-2; D is undetermined. Germline V gene data show CDR1 as MDHEN and CDR2 as SYDVKM. This CDR3 contains 12 residues. V was clipped by 5 bases and J by 8 bases, with 12 bases between them. The chain's CDR3 is CASSPSGYGYTF. CDR3 DNA: TGTGCCAGCAGTCCATCGGGGTACGGCTACACCTTC.

The table lists this clone with a count of one. This chain joins TRBV6-5 and TRBJ1-5, with 8 bases aligning to TRBD1. The V gene's germline CDR1 is MNHEY and CDR2 SVGAGI. CDR3 length equals 15 residues. J was trimmed by 2 bases and V by 5 bases; bases with no gene match: 5. The CDR3 DNA reads TGTGCCAGCAGTACAGGGGGTGGGGGCAATCAGCCCCAGCATTTT. As protein: CASSTGGGGNQPQHF.

V and J are TRBV19 and TRBJ1-4; D is possibly TRBD1 (6 bases). The CDR3 is made up of 14 amino acids. The V gene lost 5 bases and the J gene lost 5 bases, with 12 bases spanning the gap. CDR1 is LNHDA, CDR2 SQIVND, per germline (reference sequence). CDR3 sequence: CASSGQGTNEKLFF. The CDR3 DNA is TGTGCCAGTAGTGGGCAGGGGACGAATGAAAAACTGTTTTTT.

CDR3 amino acids: CASSPPRLAGGRNEQFF. The CDR3 region has the DNA TGTGCCAGCTCACCACCGCGACTAGCGGGAGGACGCAATGAGCAGTTCTTC. This chain links TRBV18 with TRBJ2-1, with 13 bases aligning to TRBD2. The V gene's germline CDR1 is KGHSH and CDR2 LQKENI. The CDR3 extends over 17 amino acids. With V trimmed by 0 bases and J by 6 bases, 5 bases remained unmatched.

This clone was recorded only once. The J gene is TRBJ2-5, the V gene TRBV10-3; 10 nucleotides match TRBD2. Unmatched junction bases numbered 14, after V lost 6 bases and J lost 4 bases. Germline V gives CDR1 ENHRY, CDR2 SYGVKD. This CDR3 spans 17 amino acids. CDR3 DNA sequence: TGTGCCATCAGCACCCAAAGCAATCTAGCGGGAGTAGAGACCCAGTACTTC. Its translation is CAISTQSNLAGVETQYF.

This chain links TRBV14 with TRBJ2-1; 7 bases are shared with TRBD2. The CDR3 sequence is 16 residues long. V was clipped by 0 bases and J by 4 bases; unmatched bases: 6. Per germline, CDR1 SGHDN and CDR2 FVKESK. In DNA form, the CDR3 reads TGTGCCAGCAGCCAAGATGGGCGGGAGAGGTACAATGAGCAGTTCTTC. It codes for CASSQDGRERYNEQFF.

The rearrangement joins TRBV3-1 (or the pseudogene TRBV3-2) to TRBJ2-1; 9 bases line up with TRBD2. This CDR3 has 14 amino acids. Per germline, CDR1 LGHDT and CDR2 YNNKEL (reference sequence). V lost 3 bases, J lost 10 bases, and 7 bases stayed unmatched. The CDR3 nucleotides are TGTGCCAGCAGCCAGACCCCGACTAGCGGAGAGCAGTTCTTC. This encodes CASSQTPTSGEQFF.

V is TRBV5-1 and J is TRBJ2-7, with 8 positions matching TRBD1. CDR1 and CDR2 from the germline V gene are SGHRS and YFSETQ. The CDR3 loop spans 15 amino acids. J was trimmed by 0 bases and V by 3 bases; bases with no gene match: 5. CDR3 sequence: CASSSRTGHSYEQYF. Here the CDR3 DNA reads TGCGCCAGCAGCTCACGGACAGGGCACTCCTACGAGCAGTACTTC.

The chain recombines TRBV9 with TRBJ2-3; 9 nucleotides agree with TRBD2. From germline, CDR1 is SGDLS and CDR2 YYNGEE. CDR3 length: 15 amino acids. Unmatched junction bases numbered 7, after V lost 2 bases and J lost 6 bases. The CDR3 DNA is TGTGCCAGCAGCGTCCTCCCTAGCGGGATGGATACGCAGTATTTT. Translation gives CASSVLPSGMDTQYF.

CDR3 DNA sequence: TGTGCCAGCAGCTTACGTCCGGGATCACCCCTCCACTTT. Translating gives CASSLRPGSPLHF. The rearrangement joins TRBV7-3 to TRBJ1-6; no clear D. This CDR3 contains 13 residues. V shed 2 bases and J shed 10 bases, with 9 bases lying between them. Germline CDR1 is SGHTA and CDR2 is FQGTGA.

This rearrangement joins TRBV7-9 to TRBJ2-3; no clear D gene. Trimming left V 4 bases short and J 11 bases short, with 13 bases between. The CDR3 spans 12 residues. Germline-derived CDR1 and CDR2 are SEHNR and FQNEAQ (reference sequence). The CDR3 here is CASSYQFNGQYF. The CDR3, as DNA: TGTGCCAGCAGCTACCAGTTTAATGGGCAGTATTTT.

The chain has TRBV6-5 and TRBJ2-1; perhaps TRBD1 as D (6 bases). This CDR3 spans 16 amino acids. In germline, CDR1 is MNHEY, CDR2 SVGAGI. V lost 4 bases and J lost 4, with 17 bases in between. CDR3 sequence reads: CASSLTGSSLYNEQFF. CDR3 nucleotide sequence: TGTGCCAGCAGTTTAACAGGGAGTAGCCTATACAATGAGCAGTTCTTC.

The chain uses TRBV30 and TRBJ1-1; D possibly corresponds to TRBD1 (5 bases). Germline values: CDR1 GTSNPN, CDR2 SVGIG (reference sequence). The CDR3 loop spans 12 amino acids. V shed 0 bases and J shed 8 bases, with 10 bases lying between them. The chain's CDR3 is CAWSVYRTEAFF. CDR3 coding DNA: TGTGCCTGGAGTGTGTATAGGACAGAAGCTTTCTTT.

The gene calls are TRBV6-5 and TRBJ1-4; maybe TRBD1 (5 bases). This CDR3 has 15 amino acids. Trimming shortened V by 8 bases and J by 5 bases, and 18 bases separated the two germline ends. Germline V gene sequence: CDR1 MNHEY, CDR2 SVGAGI. CDR3 nucleotides: TGTGCCAGCGGGGCGAGGACGGTTAAAAATGAAAAACTGTTTTTT. Translating it yields CASGARTVKNEKLFF.

The rearrangement uses TRBV3-1 (or the pseudogene TRBV3-2) and TRBJ1-1, with a possible D match to TRBD1 (5 bases). Germline V gene sequence: CDR1 LGHDT, CDR2 YNNKEL (reference sequence). The CDR3 has 15 residues. With 5 bases removed from V and 3 bases from J, the gap between germline ends came to 16 bases. The CDR3 DNA reads as TGTGCCAGCAGCTCCCGACGGGGGACTGACACTGAAGCTTTCTTT. Encoded protein: CASSSRRGTDTEAFF.

The rearrangement joins TRBV7-9 to TRBJ1-2, with D possibly matching TRBD1 (6 bases). V was cut by 5 bases and J by 4 bases, with 11 bases left in between. Germline CDR1 reads SEHNR; CDR2 reads FQNEAQ (reference sequence). The CDR3 extends over 13 amino acids. CDR3 sequence reads: CASSRTVFYGYTF. The DNA for the CDR3 is TGTGCCAGCAGCCGGACAGTGTTCTATGGCTACACCTTC.

The chain has TRBV4-3 and TRBJ2-1; TRBD1 aligns across 7 bases. Losses at the gene ends were 2 bases for V and 4 bases for J; bases not matched to a gene: 5. CDR3 length: 15 amino acids. Germline V gene sequence: CDR1 LGHNA, CDR2 YSLEER. The chain's CDR3 is CASSQPGGRYNEQFF. CDR3 sequence (DNA): TGCGCCAGCAGCCAACCAGGGGGTCGGTACAATGAGCAGTTCTTC.

V is TRBV6-1 and J is TRBJ2-5, with 10 bases identical to TRBD2. Germline V CDR1 and CDR2: MNHNS, SASEGT. The CDR3 consists of 14 residues. V dropped 2 bases and J dropped 4; count of bases not matched to a gene: 1. CDR3: CASSELAGAETQYF. CDR3 DNA: TGTGCCAGCAGTGAACTAGCGGGAGCAGAGACCCAGTACTTC.

This rearrangement joins TRBV10-3 to TRBJ2-2; D may be TRBD2 (5 bases). Trimming pared 4 bases from V and 3 bases from J, leaving 15 bases between. This CDR3 contains 16 residues. Germline assignment: CDR1 ENHRY and CDR2 SYGVKD. CDR3 sequence reads: CAISGRGGGYTGELFF. CDR3 bases: TGTGCCATCAGTGGAAGAGGCGGCGGGTACACCGGGGAGCTGTTTTTT.

This clone was counted between two and nine times. This chain links TRBV4-2 with TRBJ1-4; no clear D. Trimming took off 6 bases at V and 0 bases at J, with 11 bases between the two ends. Germline lookup yields CDR1 LGHNA and CDR2 YNFKEQ. This CDR3 region has 15 residues. This CDR3 is CASRPGGATNEKLFF. The CDR3 DNA reads as TGTGCCAGCAGGCCCGGAGGAGCAACTAATGAAAAACTGTTTTTT.

This chain uses TRBV30 with TRBJ1-1; D may be TRBD1 (6 bases). The V end was cut by 2 bases, the J end by 7 bases, with 8 bases between. CDR1 GTSNPN and CDR2 SVGIG come from the germline V gene (reference sequence). CDR3 size: 11 residues. The CDR3, as DNA: TGTGCCTGGAGTCAACAGGGTGAAGCTTTCTTT. Amino acid sequence: CAWSQQGEAFF. Based on the CDR3 plus reference TRBV30 and TRBJ1-1, the full variable domain is SQTIHQWPATLVQPVGSPLSLECTVEGTSNPNLYWYRQAAGRGLQLLFYSVGIGQISSEVPQNLSASRPQDRQFILSSKKLLLSDSGFYLCAWSQQGEAFFGQGTRLTVV.

The rearrangement links TRBV27 to TRBJ1-5; 11 bases are shared with TRBD1. CDR3 length: 16 amino acids. The junction had 1 base not matched to a gene; V was cut back by 2 bases and J by 1 base. Germline CDR1 MNHEY, CDR2 SMNVEV (reference sequence). The CDR3 reads CASSLRTGGSNQPQHF. CDR3 sequence (DNA): TGTGCCAGCAGTTTACGGACAGGGGGCAGCAATCAGCCCCAGCATTTT.

This clone was counted a single time. The chain links TRBV3-1 (or the pseudogene TRBV3-2) to TRBJ1-1; perhaps TRBD1 as D (5 bases). This CDR3 spans 13 amino acids. CDR1 LGHDT and CDR2 YNNKEL come from the germline V gene (reference sequence). Deletions cut 4 bases from V and 4 bases from J, with 10 bases between. CDR3 in DNA: TGTGCCAGCAGCCGGGGGGAGGGCACTGAAGCTTTCTTT. Translation gives CASSRGEGTEAFF.

V is TRBV7-2 and J is TRBJ1-2; maybe TRBD1 (5 bases). This CDR3 has 14 amino acids. Trimming shortened V by 5 bases and J by 6 bases, and 16 bases separated the two germline ends. Germline CDR1 SGHTA, CDR2 FQGNSA. Here the CDR3 DNA reads TGTGCCAGCAGCCCTAGGGCAGGGTGGGATGGCTACACCTTC. It codes for CASSPRAGWDGYTF.

The rearrangement joins TRBV4-3 to TRBJ2-7, with TRBD2 matching over 12 bases. The CDR3 is 15 residues long. Looked up from germline, CDR1 is LGHNA and CDR2 is YSLEER. V dropped 4 bases and J dropped 3; count of bases not matched to a gene: 4. CDR3 residues: CASSPGLAGNYEQYF. As DNA, the CDR3 is TGCGCCAGCAGCCCCGGACTAGCGGGAAACTACGAGCAGTACTTC.

This clone has only one observation. The chain recombines TRBV9 with TRBJ2-2; perhaps TRBD1 as D (6 bases). V was shortened by 0 bases and J by 4 bases, with 13 bases between the two germline ends. The CDR3 totals 16 residues. Germline CDR1 is SGDLS and CDR2 is YYNGEE. DNA for the CDR3: TGTGCCAGCAGCGTAGGGGTACAGGGAGCCACCGGGGAGCTGTTTTTT. Its translation: CASSVGVQGATGELFF.

The V gene is TRBV7-3, the J gene TRBJ1-1, with D perhaps TRBD1 (5 bases). This CDR3 is built from 14 residues. CDR1 and CDR2 (germline): SGHTA, FQGTGA. The V end lost 1 base, the J end lost 4 bases, and 10 bases lay between the germline ends. The CDR3 here is CASSLMGQGTEAFF. The CDR3 coding sequence is TGTGCCAGCAGCTTAATGGGCCAGGGCACTGAAGCTTTCTTT. The full variable domain, with the rest looked up from reference TRBV7-3 and TRBJ1-1, is GAGVSQTPSNKVTEKGKYVELRCDPISGHTALYWYRQSLGQGPEFLIYFQGTGAADDSGLPNDRFFAVRPEGSVSTLKIQRTERGDSAVYLCASSLMGQGTEAFFGQGTRLTVV.

The V and J genes are TRBV24-1 and TRBJ2-1, with 13 positions matching TRBD2. The CDR3 contains 16 residues. Germline assignment: CDR1 KGHDR and CDR2 SFDVKD. The V segment lost 0 bases and the J segment 5 bases; nucleotides outside the gene matches: 0. The CDR3 is CATSDLTSGRDNEQFF. CDR3 sequence (DNA): TGTGCCACCAGTGATTTGACTAGCGGGAGGGACAATGAGCAGTTCTTC.

The CDR3 nucleotides read TGTGCCACCCGAACCGAAACAACGACAGGCTCTAACTATGGCTACACCTTC. The encoded protein is CATRTETTTGSNYGYTF. The V call is TRBV27, the J call TRBJ1-2, with D perhaps TRBD1 (6 bases). Deletions cut 10 bases from V and 0 bases from J, with 24 bases between. CDR1 is MNHEY and CDR2 is SMNVEV in the germline V gene (reference sequence). The CDR3 has 17 amino acids.

V usage is TRBV5-1 and J usage is TRBJ2-1, with D possibly TRBD1 on 5 matching bases. The ends were cut back, 2 bases at V and 3 bases at J, with 9 bases in the middle. Germline CDR1 SGHRS, CDR2 YFSETQ. The CDR3 extends over 14 amino acids. CDR3 in DNA: TGCGCCAGCAGCTTAGGGGTCAACTACAATGAGCAGTTCTTC. Protein product: CASSLGVNYNEQFF.